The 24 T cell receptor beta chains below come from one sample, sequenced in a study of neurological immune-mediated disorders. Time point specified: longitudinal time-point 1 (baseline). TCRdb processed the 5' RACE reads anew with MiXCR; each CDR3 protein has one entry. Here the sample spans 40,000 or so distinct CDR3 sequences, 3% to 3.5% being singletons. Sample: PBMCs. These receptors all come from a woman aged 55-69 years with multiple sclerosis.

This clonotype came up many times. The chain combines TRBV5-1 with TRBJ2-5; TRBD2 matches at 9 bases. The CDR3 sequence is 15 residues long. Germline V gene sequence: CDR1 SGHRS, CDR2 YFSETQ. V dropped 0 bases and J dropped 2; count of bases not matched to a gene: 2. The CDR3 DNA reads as TGCGCCAGCAGCTTGGCAAGCGGGGGGCAAGAGACCCAGTACTTC. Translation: CASSLASGGQETQYF.

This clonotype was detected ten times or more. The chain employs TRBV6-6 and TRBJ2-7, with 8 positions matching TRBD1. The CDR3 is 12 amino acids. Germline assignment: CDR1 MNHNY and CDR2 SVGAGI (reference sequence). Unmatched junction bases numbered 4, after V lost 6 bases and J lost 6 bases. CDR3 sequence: CASSDRGAEQYF. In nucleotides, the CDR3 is TGTGCCAGCAGCGACAGGGGTGCCGAGCAGTACTTC.

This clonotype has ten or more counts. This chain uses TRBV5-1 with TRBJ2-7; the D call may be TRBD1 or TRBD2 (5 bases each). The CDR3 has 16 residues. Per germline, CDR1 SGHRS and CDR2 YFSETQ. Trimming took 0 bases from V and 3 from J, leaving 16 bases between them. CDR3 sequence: CASSLASGTGSYEQYF. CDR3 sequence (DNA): TGCGCCAGCAGCTTGGCCTCCGGGACGGGAAGCTACGAGCAGTACTTC.

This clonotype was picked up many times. As DNA, the CDR3 is TGCAGTGCCAACGAACGCAGGTTTAATTCACCCCTCCACTTT. This gives the protein CSANERRFNSPLHF. The chain uses TRBV20-1 and TRBJ1-6, with unresolved D. Trimming pared 6 bases from V and 6 bases from J, leaving 15 bases between. From germline, CDR1 is DFQATT and CDR2 SNEGSKA (reference sequence). The CDR3 runs 14 residues.

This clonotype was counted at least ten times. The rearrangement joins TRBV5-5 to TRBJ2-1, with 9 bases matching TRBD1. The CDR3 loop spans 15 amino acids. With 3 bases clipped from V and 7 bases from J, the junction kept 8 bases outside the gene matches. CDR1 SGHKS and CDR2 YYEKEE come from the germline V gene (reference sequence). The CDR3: CASSSDRDRVNEQFF. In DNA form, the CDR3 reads TGTGCCAGCAGCTCGGACCGGGACAGGGTAAATGAGCAGTTCTTC.

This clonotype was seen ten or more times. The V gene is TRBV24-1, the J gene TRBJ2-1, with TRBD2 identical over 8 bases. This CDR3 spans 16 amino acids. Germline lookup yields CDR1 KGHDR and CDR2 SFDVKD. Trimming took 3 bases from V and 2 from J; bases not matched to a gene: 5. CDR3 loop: CATSDAGGGTYNEQFF. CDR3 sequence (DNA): TGTGCCACCAGTGATGCCGGGGGGGGGACCTACAATGAGCAGTTCTTC.

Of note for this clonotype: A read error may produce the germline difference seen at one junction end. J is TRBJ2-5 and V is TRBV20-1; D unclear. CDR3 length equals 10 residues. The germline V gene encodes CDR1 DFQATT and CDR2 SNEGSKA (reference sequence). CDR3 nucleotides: TGCAGTGCTTTCAAAGATACCCAGTACTTC. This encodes CSAFKDTQYF.

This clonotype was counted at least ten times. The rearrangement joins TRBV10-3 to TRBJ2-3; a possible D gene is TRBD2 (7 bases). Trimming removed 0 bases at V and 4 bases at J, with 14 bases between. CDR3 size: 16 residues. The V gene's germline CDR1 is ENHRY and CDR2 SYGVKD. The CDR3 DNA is TGTGCCATCAGTGAGTCTTTTGGCGGGGGCTCAGATACGCAGTATTTT. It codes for CAISESFGGGSDTQYF.

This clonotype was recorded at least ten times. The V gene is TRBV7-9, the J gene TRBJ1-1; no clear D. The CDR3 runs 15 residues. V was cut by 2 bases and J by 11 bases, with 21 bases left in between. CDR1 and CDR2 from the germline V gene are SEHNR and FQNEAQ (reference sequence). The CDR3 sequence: CASSLSEGRHPEAFF. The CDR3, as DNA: TGTGCCAGCAGCTTATCGGAAGGGCGGCACCCAGAGGCTTTCTTT.

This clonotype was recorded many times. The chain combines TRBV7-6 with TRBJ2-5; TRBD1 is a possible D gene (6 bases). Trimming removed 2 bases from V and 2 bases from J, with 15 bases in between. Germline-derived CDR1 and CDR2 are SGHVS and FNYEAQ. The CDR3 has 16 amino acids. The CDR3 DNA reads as TGTGCCAGCAGCTTATTGGGACAACTTTTACAAGAGACCCAGTACTTC. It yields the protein CASSLLGQLLQETQYF.

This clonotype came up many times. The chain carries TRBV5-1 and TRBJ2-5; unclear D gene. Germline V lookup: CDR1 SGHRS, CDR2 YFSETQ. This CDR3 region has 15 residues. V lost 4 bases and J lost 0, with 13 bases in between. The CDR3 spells CASSVTATNQETQYF. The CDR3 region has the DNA TGCGCCAGCAGCGTGACTGCTACTAACCAAGAGACCCAGTACTTC.

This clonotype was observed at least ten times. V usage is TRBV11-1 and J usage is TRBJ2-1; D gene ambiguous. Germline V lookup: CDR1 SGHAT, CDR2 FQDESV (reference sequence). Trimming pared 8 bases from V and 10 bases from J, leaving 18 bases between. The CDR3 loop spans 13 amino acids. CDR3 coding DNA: TGTGCCAGCGGATCTATCCGAGGTGGGGAGCAGTTCTTC. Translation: CASGSIRGGEQFF.

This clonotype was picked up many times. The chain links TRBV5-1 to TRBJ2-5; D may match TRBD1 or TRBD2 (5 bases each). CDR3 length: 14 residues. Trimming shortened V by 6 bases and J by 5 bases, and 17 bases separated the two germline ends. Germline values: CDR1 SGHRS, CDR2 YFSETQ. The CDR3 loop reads CASMGTEATETQYF. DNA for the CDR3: TGCGCCAGCATGGGGACCGAGGCTACGGAGACCCAGTACTTC.

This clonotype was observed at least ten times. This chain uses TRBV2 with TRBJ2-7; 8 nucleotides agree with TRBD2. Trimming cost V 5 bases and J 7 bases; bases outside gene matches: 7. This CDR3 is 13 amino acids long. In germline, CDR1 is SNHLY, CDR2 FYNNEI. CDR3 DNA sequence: TGTGCCAGCAGTTTGACTAGCGAAGGGGAGCAGTACTTC. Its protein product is CASSLTSEGEQYF. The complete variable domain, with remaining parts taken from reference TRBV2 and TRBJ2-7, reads EPEVTQTPSHQVTQMGQEVILRCVPISNHLYFYWYRQILGQKVEFLVSFYNNEISEKSEIFDDQFSVERPDGSNFTLKIRSTKLEDSAMYFCASSLTSEGEQYFGPGTRLTVT.

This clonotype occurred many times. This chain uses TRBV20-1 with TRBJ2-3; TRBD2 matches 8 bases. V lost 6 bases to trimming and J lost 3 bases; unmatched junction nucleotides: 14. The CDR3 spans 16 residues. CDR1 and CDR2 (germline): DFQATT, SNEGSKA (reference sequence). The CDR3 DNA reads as TGCAGTGCCACCCCTGGATGGCGGGGGGAAACAGATACGCAGTATTTT. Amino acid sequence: CSATPGWRGETDTQYF.

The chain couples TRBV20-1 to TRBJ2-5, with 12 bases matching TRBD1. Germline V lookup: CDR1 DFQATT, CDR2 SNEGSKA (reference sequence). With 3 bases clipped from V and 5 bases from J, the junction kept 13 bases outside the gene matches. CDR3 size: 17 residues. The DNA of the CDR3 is TGCAGTGCTAGTCATATGGCCGGGACAGGGGGCCGGGAGACCCAGTACTTC. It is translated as CSASHMAGTGGRETQYF.

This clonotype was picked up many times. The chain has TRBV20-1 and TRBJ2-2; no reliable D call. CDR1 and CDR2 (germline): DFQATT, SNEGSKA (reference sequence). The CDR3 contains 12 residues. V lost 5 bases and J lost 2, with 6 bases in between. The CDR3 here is CSAQRNTGELFF. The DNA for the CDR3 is TGCAGTGCTCAACGCAACACCGGGGAGCTGTTTTTT.

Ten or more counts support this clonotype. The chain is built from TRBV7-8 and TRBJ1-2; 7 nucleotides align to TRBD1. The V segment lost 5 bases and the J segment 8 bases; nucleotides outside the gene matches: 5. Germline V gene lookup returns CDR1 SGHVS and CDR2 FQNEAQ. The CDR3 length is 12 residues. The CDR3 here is CASSGTGVGYTF. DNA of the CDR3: TGTGCCAGCAGCGGAACAGGGGTGGGCTACACCTTC. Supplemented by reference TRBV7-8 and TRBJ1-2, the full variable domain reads GAGVSQSPRYKVAKRGQDVALRCDPISGHVSLFWYQQALGQGPEFLTYFQNEAQLDKSGLPSDRFFAERPEGSVSTLKIQRTQQEDSAVYLCASSGTGVGYTFGSGTRLTVV.

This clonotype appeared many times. The CDR3 protein is CASSLGLYLYEQYF. CDR3 nucleotide sequence: TGTGCCAGCAGTTTGGGCCTTTATCTCTACGAGCAGTACTTC. The chain joins TRBV12-3 or TRBV12-4 to TRBJ2-7; D is ambiguous. The CDR3 loop spans 14 amino acids. V was cut by 3 bases and J by 3 bases, with 12 bases left in between.

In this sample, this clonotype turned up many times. CDR3 amino acids: CSVGTSAETQYF. CDR3 sequence (DNA): TGCAGCGTTGGGACTAGCGCAGAGACCCAGTACTTC. The rearrangement links TRBV29-1 to TRBJ2-5; TRBD2 agrees at 9 bases. The CDR3 is made up of 12 amino acids. After removal of 4 bases from V and 4 bases from J, the junction contained 1 base not matched to a gene. The germline V gene has CDR1 SQVTM and CDR2 ANQGSEA.

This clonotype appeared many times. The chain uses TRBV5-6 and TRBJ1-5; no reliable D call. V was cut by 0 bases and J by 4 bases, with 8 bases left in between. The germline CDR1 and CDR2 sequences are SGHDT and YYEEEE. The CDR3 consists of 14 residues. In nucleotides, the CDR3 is TGTGCCAGCAGCTTGGGCCAGTTAAATCAGCCCCAGCATTTT. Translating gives CASSLGQLNQPQHF.

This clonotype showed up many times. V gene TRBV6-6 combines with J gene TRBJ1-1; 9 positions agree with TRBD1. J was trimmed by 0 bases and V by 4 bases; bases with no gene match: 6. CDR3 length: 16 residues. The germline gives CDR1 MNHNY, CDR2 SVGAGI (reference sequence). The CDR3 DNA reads TGTGCCAGCAGTTCGCCCCGACAGGGGGTGAACACTGAAGCTTTCTTT. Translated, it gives CASSSPRQGVNTEAFF.

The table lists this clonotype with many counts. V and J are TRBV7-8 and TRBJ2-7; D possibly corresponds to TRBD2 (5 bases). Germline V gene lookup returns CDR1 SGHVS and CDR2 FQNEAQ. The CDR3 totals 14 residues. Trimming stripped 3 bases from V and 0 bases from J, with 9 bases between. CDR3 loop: CASSLSLASYEQYF. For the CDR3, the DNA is TGTGCCAGCAGCTTGAGTCTAGCCTCCTACGAGCAGTACTTC. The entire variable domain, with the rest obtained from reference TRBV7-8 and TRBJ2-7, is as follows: GAGVSQSPRYKVAKRGQDVALRCDPISGHVSLFWYQQALGQGPEFLTYFQNEAQLDKSGLPSDRFFAERPEGSVSTLKIQRTQQEDSAVYLCASSLSLASYEQYFGPGTRLTVT.

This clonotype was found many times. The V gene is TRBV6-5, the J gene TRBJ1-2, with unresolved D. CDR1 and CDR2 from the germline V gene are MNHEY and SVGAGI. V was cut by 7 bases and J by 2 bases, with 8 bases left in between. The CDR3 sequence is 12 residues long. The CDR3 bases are TGTGCCAGCAACCACCCCAACTATGGCTACACCTTC. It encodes CASNHPNYGYTF.